Listed below are T cell receptor beta chains from one sample, sequenced in a study of breast tumors, draining lymph nodes, adjacent tissues. One entry per CDR3 protein, called by TCRdb with MiXCR from the multiplex PCR reads. Of around 22,000 distinct CDR3 sequences in the sample, about two thirds were seen once. The specimen sequenced was tumor-adjacent breast tissue. Source of these receptors: a female donor with breast cancer. Some clones in this sample may be carry-over from other donors' samples. The CDR3 runs from the conserved cysteine through the conserved F or W. The order of the fields is CDR3 DNA, CDR3 protein, J gene, clone size, V gene, D gene. The D gene is left open where the match is weak. Only part of the rows carry a size: once, few, many, or a class if the clone is expanded.

TGTGCCTGGAGCCCTAGAGAAAGCGTTGCAAGGCAAGCTTTCTTT CAWSPRESVARQAFF TRBJ1-1 . TRBV30 .
TGCAGTGCTAGAGAGGGGTTCTCTGGAAACACCATATATTTT CSAREGFSGNTIYF TRBJ1-3 . TRBV20-1 .
TGTGCCAGCAGCCTACGGACCCTTTCGGAAAACACCATATATTTT CASSLRTLSENTIYF TRBJ1-3 . TRBV11-2 .
TGTGCCAGCAGCCAGCCGAACACCGGGGAGCTGTTTTTT CASSQPNTGELFF TRBJ2-2 . TRBV14 .
TGTGCCACCAGCCCTCAAGGCGCGGGACAGGGGGCGAAGGAGCAGTACTTC CATSPQGAGQGAKEQYF TRBJ2-7 once TRBV15 TRBD1
TGTGCCAGCAGTTCACTTTTCGCCGGGACTAGCGGGGGATCGGGCGAGCAGTACTTC CASSSLFAGTSGGSGEQYF TRBJ2-7 . TRBV6-6 TRBD2
TGCAGTGCTAGAGCCGGACAGGTTGGTGAAAAACTGTTTTTT CSARAGQVGEKLFF TRBJ1-4 . TRBV20-1 TRBD1
TGCAGTGCTAGAGTAGCGGGAGCCGCCTACGAGCAGTACTTC CSARVAGAAYEQYF TRBJ2-7 . TRBV20-1 TRBD2
TGTGCCAGCAGCCCTGCTCCCCAGGGGGTTCCCTACGAGCAGTACTTC CASSPAPQGVPYEQYF TRBJ2-7 . TRBV7-9 TRBD1
TGTGCCAGCGGCACATCCCAGGGCCCAGAGACCCAGTACTTC CASGTSQGPETQYF TRBJ2-5 medium-sized TRBV7-2 .
TGTGCCAGCAGTGATAGACAGGTGAACACCGGGGAGCTGTTTTTT CASSDRQVNTGELFF TRBJ2-2 once TRBV2 .
TGTGCCAGCAGCTCTAAGGACAGGCACTACGAGCAGTACTTC CASSSKDRHYEQYF TRBJ2-7 . TRBV7-2 TRBD1
TGTGCCAGCAGTGGGGACAACTATGGCTACACCTTC CASSGDNYGYTF TRBJ1-2 medium-sized TRBV2 .
TGTGCCAGCAGTTACGGGTCATTGAACACTGAAGCTTTCTTT CASSYGSLNTEAFF TRBJ1-1 many TRBV6-5 .
TGCAGTGCCAATTCCGGGACTGGCTCCTACGAGCAGTACTTC CSANSGTGSYEQYF TRBJ2-7 . TRBV20-1 .
TGCGCCAGCAGCGCGGGACAGGGGGCAGGCTACACCTTC CASSAGQGAGYTF TRBJ1-2 . TRBV4-1 TRBD1
TGCAGTGCTAGTCGCGGGAGGGCGGGCGGGGAGCTGTTTTTT CSASRGRAGGELFF TRBJ2-2 many TRBV20-1 TRBD2
TGTGCCAGCAGTGGACTAACTGGGGGGGAGCAGTTCTTC CASSGLTGGEQFF TRBJ2-1 . TRBV2 .
TGCGCCAGCAGCAAGGGACAGGGGGCGCGTGGCTACACCTTC CASSKGQGARGYTF TRBJ1-2 once TRBV4-1 TRBD1
TGTGCCAGCAGTTACTCGACAGGGGCAAGAGGCTACACCTTC CASSYSTGARGYTF TRBJ1-2 . TRBV6-5 TRBD1
TGTGCCAGTAAAAGGGACAGTCTGGCCCTCCACTTT CASKRDSLALHF TRBJ1-6 once TRBV2 TRBD1
TGCAGCGTTGCCAGGGAGACAGATACGCAGTATTTT CSVARETDTQYF TRBJ2-3 . TRBV29-1 .
TGTGCCAGCAGCTCCCGGGACAGGAATGATGAGCAGTTCTTC CASSSRDRNDEQFF TRBJ2-1 . TRBV7-6 TRBD1
TGTGCCAGCAGCCAAGGACTAGCGTCCACCGGGGAGCTGTTTTTT CASSQGLASTGELFF TRBJ2-2 . TRBV5-6 TRBD2
TGTGCCAGCAGTTTGACAGGTGGGACCGGGGAGCTGTTTTTT CASSLTGGTGELFF TRBJ2-2 . TRBV12-3/TRBV12-4 .
TGTGCCACCAGCAGGGGGGACTCCTACAATGAGCAGTTCTTC CATSRGDSYNEQFF TRBJ2-1 . TRBV15 .
TGTGCCAGCAGCCTCGGTGGAAACACCATATATTTT CASSLGGNTIYF TRBJ1-3 . TRBV13 .
TGTGCCCTACGACCGAACACCGGGGAGCTGTTTTTT CALRPNTGELFF TRBJ2-2 few TRBV7-9 .
TGTGCCAGCAATCCTTGGCAGGGGGTCTATAGCAATCAGCCCCAGCATTTT CASNPWQGVYSNQPQHF TRBJ1-5 many TRBV6-1 TRBD1
TGTGCCGGCAGCGTAGAGGGGCGGGGGGGCCTTCACAATGAGCAGTTCTTC CAGSVEGRGGLHNEQFF TRBJ2-1 . TRBV9 TRBD2
TGTGCCAGCAGCCAAGAAAATTCCCGTATGGCTATCACCTTC CASSQENSRMAITF TRBJ1-2 . TRBV16 .
TGTGCCAGCAGCTCTCCGGGTGCGGGGGGAGGTTACAATGAGCAGTTCTTC CASSSPGAGGGYNEQFF TRBJ2-1 many TRBV7-2 TRBD2
TGTGCCAGCAGCTTTCTGGGATATAACAGTCCTAATGAAAAACTGTTTTTT CASSFLGYNSPNEKLFF TRBJ1-4 . TRBV5-6 .
TGTGCCAGCAGTTCCGGAGCCTCTTTAAGCGAGCAGTACTTC CASSSGASLSEQYF TRBJ2-7 . TRBV28 .
TGTGCCGGCTCACCGGGGACAGGAAAGACCGGGGGGCTGTTTTTT CAGSPGTGKTGGLFF TRBJ2-2 . TRBV18 TRBD1
TGTGCCAGCACTCGACAGGGTGATGGCTACACCTTC CASTRQGDGYTF TRBJ1-2 . TRBV2 TRBD1
TGCGCCAGCAGCTTTCTTAGCACAGATACGCAGTATTTT CASSFLSTDTQYF TRBJ2-3 . TRBV5-1 .
TGTGCCAGCAGATTAACGAGAGGGAACACCGGGGGGAGCTACGAGCAGTACTTC CASRLTRGNTGGSYEQYF TRBJ2-7 . TRBV7-9 TRBD2